This TCR beta chain was recorded in a study of blood T cell repertoires in COVID-19. The wider study: Nucleic acid was either cDNA or gDNA, and it came from T cells, B-cell-depleted T cells, or PBMCs.

Seattle researchers signed up patients amid active infection and tracked them longitudinally. The authors' processing: Reference gene primer amplification in the assay estimated nucleated cell counts. Data came from immunoSEQ multiplex PCR; TCRdb stores just in-frame clones and leaves some out. The V and J calls and clone size were taken over from that table, and D and trimming were inferred from the DNA. This table holds more than 85,000 clones, about nine tenths found once. CDR3 length: 13 residues. Germline CDR1 is MGHRA and CDR2 is YSYEKL. V dropped 4 bases and J dropped 5 bases, with 11 bases sitting between them.

V and J are TRBV4-1 and TRBJ2-5; perhaps TRBD1 as D (6 bases). This clonotype was obtained from a woman between 45 and 60 years old with COVID-19, enrolled during active disease. The material sequenced was peripheral blood. DNA for the CDR3: TGCGCCAGCAGCCCAGGAAGGGGGGAGACCCAGTACTTC. Protein product: CASSPGRGETQYF.